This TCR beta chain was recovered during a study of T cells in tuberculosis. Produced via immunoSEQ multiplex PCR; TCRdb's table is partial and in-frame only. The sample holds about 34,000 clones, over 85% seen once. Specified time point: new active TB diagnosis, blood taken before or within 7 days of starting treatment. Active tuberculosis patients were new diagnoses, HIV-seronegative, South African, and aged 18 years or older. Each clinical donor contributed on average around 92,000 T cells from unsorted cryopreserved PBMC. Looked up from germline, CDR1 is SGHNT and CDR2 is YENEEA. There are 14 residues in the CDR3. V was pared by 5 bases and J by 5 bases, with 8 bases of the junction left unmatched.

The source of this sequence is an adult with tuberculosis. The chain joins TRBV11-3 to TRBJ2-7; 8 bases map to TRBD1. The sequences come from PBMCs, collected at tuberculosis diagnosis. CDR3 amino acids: CASSRPTGAHEQYF. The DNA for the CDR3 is TGTGCCAGCAGCCGGCCGACAGGGGCCCACGAGCAGTACTTC.